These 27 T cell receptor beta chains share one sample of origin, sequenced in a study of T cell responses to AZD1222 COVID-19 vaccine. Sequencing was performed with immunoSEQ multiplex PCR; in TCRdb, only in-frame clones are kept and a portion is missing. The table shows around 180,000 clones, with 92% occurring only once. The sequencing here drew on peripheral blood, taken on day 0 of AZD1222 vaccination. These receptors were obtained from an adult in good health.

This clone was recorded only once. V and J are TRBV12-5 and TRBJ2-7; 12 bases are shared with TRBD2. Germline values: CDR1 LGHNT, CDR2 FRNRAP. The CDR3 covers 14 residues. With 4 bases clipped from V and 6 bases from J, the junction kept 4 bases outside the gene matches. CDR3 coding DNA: TGTGCTAGTGGTTCTAGCGGGAGGGCCGGCGAGCAGTACTTC. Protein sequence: CASGSSGRAGEQYF.

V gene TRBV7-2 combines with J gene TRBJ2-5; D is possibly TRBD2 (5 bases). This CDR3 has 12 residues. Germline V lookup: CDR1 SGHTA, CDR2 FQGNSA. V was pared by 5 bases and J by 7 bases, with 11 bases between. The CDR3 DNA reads TGTGCCAGCAGCCCCACCCGGGGGACCCAGTACTTC. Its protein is CASSPTRGTQYF.

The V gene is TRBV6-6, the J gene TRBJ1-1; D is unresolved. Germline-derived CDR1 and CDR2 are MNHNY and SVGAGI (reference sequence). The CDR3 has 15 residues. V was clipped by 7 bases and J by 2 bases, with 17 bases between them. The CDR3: CASNTAGHINTEAFF. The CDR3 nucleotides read TGTGCCAGCAATACGGCCGGGCACATTAACACTGAAGCTTTCTTT.

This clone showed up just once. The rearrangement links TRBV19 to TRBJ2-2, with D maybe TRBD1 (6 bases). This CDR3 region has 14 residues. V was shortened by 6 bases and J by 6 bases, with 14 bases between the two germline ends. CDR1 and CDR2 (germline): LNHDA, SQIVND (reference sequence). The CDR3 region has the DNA TGTGCCAGTAGCTACCGGGACACCTCCGGGGAGCTGTTTTTT. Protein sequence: CASSYRDTSGELFF.

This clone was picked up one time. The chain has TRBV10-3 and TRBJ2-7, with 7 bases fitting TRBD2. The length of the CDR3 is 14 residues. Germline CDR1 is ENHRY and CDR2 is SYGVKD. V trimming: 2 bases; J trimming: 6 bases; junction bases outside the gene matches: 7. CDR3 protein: CAISEGGSSGEQYF. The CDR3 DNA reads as TGTGCCATCAGTGAGGGCGGGAGCTCGGGCGAGCAGTACTTC.

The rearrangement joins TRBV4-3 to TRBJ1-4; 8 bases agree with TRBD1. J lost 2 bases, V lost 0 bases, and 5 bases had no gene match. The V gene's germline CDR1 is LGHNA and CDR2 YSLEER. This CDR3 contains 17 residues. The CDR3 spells CASSQDNRGITNEKLFF. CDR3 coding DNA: TGCGCCAGCAGCCAAGATAACAGGGGGATTACTAATGAAAAACTGTTTTTT.

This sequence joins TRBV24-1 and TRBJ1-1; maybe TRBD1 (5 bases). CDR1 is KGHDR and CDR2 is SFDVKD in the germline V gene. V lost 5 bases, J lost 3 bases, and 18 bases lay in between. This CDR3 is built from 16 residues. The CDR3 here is CATSVSSGGGHTEAFF. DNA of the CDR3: TGTGCCACCAGTGTTTCAAGTGGGGGAGGCCACACTGAAGCTTTCTTT.

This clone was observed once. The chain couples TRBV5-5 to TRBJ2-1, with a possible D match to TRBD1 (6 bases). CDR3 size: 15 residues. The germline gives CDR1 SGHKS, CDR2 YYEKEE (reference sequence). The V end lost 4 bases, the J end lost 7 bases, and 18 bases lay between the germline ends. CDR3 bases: TGTGCCAGCAGCCTTCTAGGGGGTGGATTGAATGAGCAGTTCTTC. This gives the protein CASSLLGGGLNEQFF.

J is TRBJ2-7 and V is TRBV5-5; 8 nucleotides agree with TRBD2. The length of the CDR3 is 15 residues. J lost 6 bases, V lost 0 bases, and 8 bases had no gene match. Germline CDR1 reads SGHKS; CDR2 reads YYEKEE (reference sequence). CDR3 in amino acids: CASSLVLTGGLEQYV. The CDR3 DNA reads TGTGCCAGCAGCTTGGTGCTGACGGGGGGGCTCGAGCAGTACGTC.

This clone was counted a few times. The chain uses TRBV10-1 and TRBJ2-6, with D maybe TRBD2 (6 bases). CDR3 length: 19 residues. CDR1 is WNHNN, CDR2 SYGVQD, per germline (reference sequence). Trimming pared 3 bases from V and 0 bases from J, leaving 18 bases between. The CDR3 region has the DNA TGCGCCAGCAGTGACACCGGGACCTGGGGGGACTCTGGGGCCAACGTCCTGACTTTC. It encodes CASSDTGTWGDSGANVLTF.

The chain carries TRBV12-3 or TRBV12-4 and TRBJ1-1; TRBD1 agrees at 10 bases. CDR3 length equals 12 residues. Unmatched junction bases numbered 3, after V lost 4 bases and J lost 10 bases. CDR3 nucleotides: TGTGCCAGCAGTTGGGGGACAGGGGTAGCTTTCTTT. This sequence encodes CASSWGTGVAFF.

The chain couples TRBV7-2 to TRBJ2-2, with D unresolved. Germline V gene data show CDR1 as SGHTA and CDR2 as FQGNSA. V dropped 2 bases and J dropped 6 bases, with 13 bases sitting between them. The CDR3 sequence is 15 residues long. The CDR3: CASSLNRAPPGELFF. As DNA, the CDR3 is TGTGCCAGCAGCTTAAACCGGGCTCCACCCGGGGAGCTGTTTTTT.

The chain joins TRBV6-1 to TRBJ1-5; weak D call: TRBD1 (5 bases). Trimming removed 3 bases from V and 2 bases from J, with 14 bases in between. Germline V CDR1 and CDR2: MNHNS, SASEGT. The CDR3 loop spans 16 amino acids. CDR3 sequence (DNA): TGTGCCAGCAGTGAGGGCAGCCCGGGGCGCAATCAGCCCCAGCATTTT. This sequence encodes CASSEGSPGRNQPQHF.

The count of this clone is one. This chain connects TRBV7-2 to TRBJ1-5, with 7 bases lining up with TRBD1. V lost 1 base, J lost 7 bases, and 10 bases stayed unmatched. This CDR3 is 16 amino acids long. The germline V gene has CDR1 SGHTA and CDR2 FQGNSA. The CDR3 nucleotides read TGTGCCAGCAGCTTAGTCGGCAGGGGGGCCAGCCAGCCCCAGCATTTT. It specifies CASSLVGRGASQPQHF.

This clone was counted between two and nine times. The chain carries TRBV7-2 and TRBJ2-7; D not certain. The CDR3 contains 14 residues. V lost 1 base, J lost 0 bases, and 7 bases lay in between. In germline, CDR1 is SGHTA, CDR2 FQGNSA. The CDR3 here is CASSLGLHSYEQYF. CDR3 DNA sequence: TGTGCCAGCAGCTTAGGACTGCACTCCTACGAGCAGTACTTC.

This CDR3 reads CASSQDREISEAFF. Written as DNA, the CDR3 is TGCGCCAGCAGCCAAGACAGGGAAATCTCTGAAGCTTTCTTT. V and J are TRBV4-3 and TRBJ1-1; D is perhaps TRBD1 (5 bases). The length of the CDR3 is 14 residues. V lost 0 bases and J 6 bases, leaving 11 bases between the germline ends. In germline, CDR1 is LGHNA, CDR2 YSLEER.

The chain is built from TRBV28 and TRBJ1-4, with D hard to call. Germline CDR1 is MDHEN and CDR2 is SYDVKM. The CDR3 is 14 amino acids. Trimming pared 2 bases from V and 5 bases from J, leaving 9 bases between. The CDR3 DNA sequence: TGTGCCAGCAGTTTACCCCAGACAAATGAAAAACTGTTTTTT. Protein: CASSLPQTNEKLFF.

As DNA, the CDR3 is TGTGCCAGCAGCTCCGCCGGGAGTACGCAGGCTGGCTACACCTTC. This codes for CASSSAGSTQAGYTF. J is TRBJ1-2 and V is TRBV7-2; no firm D call. With 4 bases removed from V and 7 bases from J, the gap between germline ends came to 19 bases. The CDR3 spans 15 residues. Germline CDR1 reads SGHTA; CDR2 reads FQGNSA. The whole variable domain, remainder taken from reference TRBV7-2 and TRBJ1-2, is GAGVSQSPSNKVTEKGKDVELRCDPISGHTALYWYRQSLGQGLEFLIYFQGNSAPDKSGLPSDRFSAERTGGSVSTLTIQRTQQEDSAVYLCASSSAGSTQAGYTFGSGTRLTVV.

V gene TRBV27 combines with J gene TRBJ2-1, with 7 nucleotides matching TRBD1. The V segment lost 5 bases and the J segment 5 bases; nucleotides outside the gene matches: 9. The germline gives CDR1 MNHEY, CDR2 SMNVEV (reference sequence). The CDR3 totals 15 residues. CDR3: CASSRPGQRDNEQFF. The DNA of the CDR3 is TGTGCCAGCAGTCGTCCGGGACAGAGGGACAATGAGCAGTTCTTC.

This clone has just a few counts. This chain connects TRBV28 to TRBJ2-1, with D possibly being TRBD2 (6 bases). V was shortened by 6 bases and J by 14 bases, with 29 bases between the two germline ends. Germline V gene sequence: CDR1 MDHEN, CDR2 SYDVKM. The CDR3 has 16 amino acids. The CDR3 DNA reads TGTGCCAGCAGCTTTACCCTACTATTAACGGGAGAGGGGAAGTTCTTC. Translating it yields CASSFTLLLTGEGKFF.

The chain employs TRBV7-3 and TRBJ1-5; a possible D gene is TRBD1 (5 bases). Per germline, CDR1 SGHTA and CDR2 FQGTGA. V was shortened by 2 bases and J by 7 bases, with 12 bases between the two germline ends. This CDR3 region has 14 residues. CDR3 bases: TGTGCCAGCAGCTTACAGGGCGGGGGACAGCCCCAGCATTTT. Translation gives CASSLQGGGQPQHF.

The CDR3 sequence is CASSRDTRYNEQFF. DNA of the CDR3: TGTGCCAGCAGCCGGGACACTCGCTACAATGAGCAGTTCTTC. The chain recombines TRBV4-2 with TRBJ2-1; a possible D gene is TRBD1 (6 bases). Germline assignment: CDR1 LGHNA and CDR2 YNFKEQ. The CDR3 is 14 amino acids. Trimming took 4 bases from V and 3 from J, leaving 10 bases between them.

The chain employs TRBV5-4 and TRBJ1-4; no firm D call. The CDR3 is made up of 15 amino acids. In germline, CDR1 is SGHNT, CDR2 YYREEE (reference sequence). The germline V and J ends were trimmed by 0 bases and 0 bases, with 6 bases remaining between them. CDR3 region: CASSLDISTNEKLFF. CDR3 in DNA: TGTGCCAGCAGCTTGGACATCTCAACTAATGAAAAACTGTTTTTT.

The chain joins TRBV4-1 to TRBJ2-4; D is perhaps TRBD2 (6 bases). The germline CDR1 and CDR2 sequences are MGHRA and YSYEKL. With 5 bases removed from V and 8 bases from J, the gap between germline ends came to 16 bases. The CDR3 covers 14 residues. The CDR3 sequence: CASSGPLRRDIQYF. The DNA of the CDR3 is TGCGCCAGCAGCGGCCCGCTTCGGAGGGACATTCAGTACTTC.

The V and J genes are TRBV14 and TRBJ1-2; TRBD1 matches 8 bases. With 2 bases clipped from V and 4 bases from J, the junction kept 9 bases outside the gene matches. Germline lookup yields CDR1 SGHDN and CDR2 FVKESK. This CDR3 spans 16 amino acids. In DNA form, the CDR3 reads TGTGCCAGCAGCCAATCAGGACAGGGATGGAGCTATGGCTACACCTTC. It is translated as CASSQSGQGWSYGYTF.

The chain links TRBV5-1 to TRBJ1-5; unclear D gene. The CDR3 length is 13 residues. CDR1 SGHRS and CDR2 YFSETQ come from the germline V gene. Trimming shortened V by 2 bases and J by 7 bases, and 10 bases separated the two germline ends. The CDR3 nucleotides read TGCGCCAGCAGCTTCGTCCCTGGCCAGCCCCAGCATTTT. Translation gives CASSFVPGQPQHF.

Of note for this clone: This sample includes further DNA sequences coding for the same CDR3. The CDR3 reads CASSISAEAFF. The DNA of the CDR3 is TGTGCCAGTAGTATTTCAGCTGAAGCTTTCTTT. This chain connects TRBV19 to TRBJ1-1; no reliable D call. Germline V CDR1 and CDR2: LNHDA, SQIVND (reference sequence). The CDR3 consists of 11 residues. V shed 3 bases and J shed 6 bases, with 5 bases lying between them.